These 22 T cell receptor beta chains were sequenced from one sample in a study of shared clonotypes between healthy human individuals. The protocol was immunoSEQ multiplex PCR, while the TCRdb copy is restricted to in-frame clones and leaves out a portion. The table has about 2 million clones, about 95% seen once. Source material: naive CD4+ T cells sorted from blood. The subset was: CD45RA+ positively selected. These receptors were taken from a man aged 18 to 29 in good health.

This chain uses TRBV7-8 with TRBJ2-2, with TRBD2 matching over 14 bases. Germline loops: CDR1 SGHVS, CDR2 FQNEAQ. V shed 6 bases, J shed 7 bases, and the junction held 7 bases outside the gene matches. CDR3 length equals 16 residues. CDR3 sequence reads: CASRGTSGRKDGELFF. For the CDR3, the DNA is TGTGCCAGCAGAGGGACTAGCGGGAGAAAGGACGGGGAGCTGTTTTTT.

The chain has TRBV14 and TRBJ1-6, with 10 bases identical to TRBD1. Germline V gene sequence: CDR1 SGHDN, CDR2 FVKESK. This CDR3 is built from 18 residues. Trimming removed 2 bases from V and 6 bases from J; junction bases left unmatched: 10. CDR3 nucleotides: TGTGCCAGCAGCCAAATACGACAGGGGGCTGTTGGTAATTCACCCCTCCACTTT. Amino acid sequence: CASSQIRQGAVGNSPLHF.

The J gene is TRBJ2-3, the V gene TRBV9; D might be TRBD2 (5 bases). The germline CDR1 and CDR2 sequences are SGDLS and YYNGEE. The ends were cut back, 4 bases at V and 4 bases at J, with 13 bases in the middle. The CDR3 loop spans 14 amino acids. Here the CDR3 DNA reads TGTGCCAGCAGCCTAAGCGGTAGCCCAGATACGCAGTATTTT. Its protein is CASSLSGSPDTQYF.

A note on this clone: The sample has other DNA sequences that encode this CDR3 too. The V call is TRBV5-1, the J call TRBJ2-7; D uncertain. V gave up 0 bases and J gave up 4 bases, with 5 bases separating them. CDR3 size: 12 residues. CDR1 and CDR2 (germline): SGHRS, YFSETQ. The DNA for the CDR3 is TGCGCCAGCAGCTTGGGTGGATACGAGCAGTACTTC. Its translation: CASSLGGYEQYF.

The genes are TRBV6-5 and TRBJ1-6; the match to TRBD1 covers 7 bases. The CDR3 spans 14 residues. Germline lookup yields CDR1 MNHEY and CDR2 SVGAGI. Germline trimming cut 0 bases from V and 7 bases from J; bases unmatched to any gene: 0. CDR3 protein: CASSYSQGNSPLHF. The CDR3, as DNA: TGTGCCAGCAGTTACTCACAGGGGAATTCACCCCTCCACTTT.

This chain joins TRBV7-9 and TRBJ2-5; possibly TRBD1 or TRBD2 for D (5 bases each). The CDR3 extends over 15 amino acids. CDR1 is SEHNR, CDR2 FQNEAQ, per germline (reference sequence). Trimming removed 5 bases at V and 9 bases at J, with 22 bases between. DNA for the CDR3: TGTGCCAGCAGCCCCTCCCCCGTCGGGGCAAGGTCCCAGTACTTC. It codes for CASSPSPVGARSQYF.

The chain combines TRBV5-4 with TRBJ2-3; possible D gene TRBD2, 6 bases. Trimming took 4 bases from V and 0 from J, leaving 15 bases between them. The CDR3 runs to 16 residues. From germline, CDR1 is SGHNT and CDR2 YYREEE (reference sequence). The DNA of the CDR3 is TGTGCCAGCAGCCTCGGGAGCGCGAGGAGCACAGATACGCAGTATTTT. It encodes CASSLGSARSTDTQYF.

The chain joins TRBV5-1 to TRBJ1-1; a weak D match, TRBD1 (5 bases). Germline V gives CDR1 SGHRS, CDR2 YFSETQ. CDR3 size: 13 residues. Trimming cost V 0 bases and J 8 bases, with 11 bases left between them. The DNA for the CDR3 is TGCGCCAGCAGCTTGGTTGCAGGGAGGGAAGCTTTCTTT. Amino acids: CASSLVAGREAFF.

The chain is built from TRBV4-1 and TRBJ1-6, with D hard to call. Between the trimmed V and J ends, which lost 0 bases and 7 bases, there was a span of 19 bases. The CDR3 is 18 amino acids. Germline values: CDR1 MGHRA, CDR2 YSYEKL. CDR3 amino acids: CASSQEYKDRGGNSPLHF. The CDR3 DNA reads TGCGCCAGCAGCCAAGAATACAAAGACCGTGGAGGGAATTCACCCCTCCACTTT.

V is TRBV7-8 and J is TRBJ2-1; 10 nucleotides match TRBD1. CDR1 and CDR2 (germline): SGHVS, FQNEAQ. The trim removed 0 bases at V and 2 bases at J, leaving 1 base unmatched. The CDR3 spans 16 residues. The CDR3 coding sequence is TGTGCCAGCAGCTTAGCAGGGACAGGGGCCTACAATGAGCAGTTCTTC. Its translation: CASSLAGTGAYNEQFF.

The CDR3, as DNA: TGTGCCAGCAGTTTGAGTGGGGGGGCGAATTATGGCTACACCTTC. Translating gives CASSLSGGANYGYTF. The chain employs TRBV28 and TRBJ1-2; maybe TRBD1 (6 bases). The CDR3 runs to 15 residues. Trimming pared 3 bases from V and 5 bases from J, leaving 16 bases between. Germline values: CDR1 MDHEN, CDR2 SYDVKM.

V usage is TRBV6-6 and J usage is TRBJ1-5, with 10 nucleotides matching TRBD1. The V and J ends lost 8 bases and 6 bases, in that order; junction bases with no gene match: 7. Per germline, CDR1 MNHNY and CDR2 SVGAGI (reference sequence). CDR3 length: 14 residues. CDR3 in amino acids: CASSVTGGGQPQHF. Written as DNA, the CDR3 is TGTGCCAGCTCGGTGACAGGGGGCGGTCAGCCCCAGCATTTT.

The chain joins TRBV29-1 to TRBJ2-5, with 8 bases aligning to TRBD2. Trimming removed 5 bases from V and 7 bases from J; junction bases left unmatched: 12. CDR3 length equals 14 residues. Germline CDR1 SQVTM, CDR2 ANQGSEA. The CDR3 sequence: CSVRPGLGPGTQYF. CDR3 DNA sequence: TGCAGCGTTAGGCCGGGACTAGGCCCTGGGACCCAGTACTTC.

The chain carries TRBV29-1 and TRBJ1-2, with 11 bases matching TRBD1. Germline V CDR1 and CDR2: SQVTM, ANQGSEA. Losses at the gene ends were 5 bases for V and 6 bases for J; bases not matched to a gene: 2. The CDR3 extends over 12 amino acids. CDR3 in amino acids: CSVWDRGNGYTF. Written as DNA, the CDR3 is TGCAGCGTTTGGGACAGGGGGAATGGCTACACCTTC.

This clone was observed once. V gene TRBV7-8 combines with J gene TRBJ2-7, with a possible D match to TRBD1 (6 bases). Trimming left V 1 base short and J 0 bases short, with 13 bases between. Germline V gene lookup returns CDR1 SGHVS and CDR2 FQNEAQ. There are 16 residues in the CDR3. For the CDR3, the DNA is TGTGCCAGCAGCTTAGGGTCAGGGGCCCTCTCCTACGAGCAGTACTTC. This codes for CASSLGSGALSYEQYF.

The chain's CDR3 is CASSRTGAETQYF. For the CDR3, the DNA is TGTGCCAGCAGCCGAACAGGGGCAGAGACCCAGTACTTC. V usage is TRBV5-4 and J usage is TRBJ2-5, with 7 bases identical to TRBD1. V lost 4 bases and J lost 4; bases outside the gene matches: 4. The germline gives CDR1 SGHNT, CDR2 YYREEE (reference sequence). This CDR3 spans 13 amino acids.

The genes are TRBV30 and TRBJ1-5; D is possibly TRBD1 (5 bases). Germline V lookup: CDR1 GTSNPN, CDR2 SVGIG (reference sequence). V lost 3 bases and J 6 bases, leaving 9 bases between the germline ends. This CDR3 is built from 12 residues. For the CDR3, the DNA is TGTGCCTGGAGCATCGGGGGTCAGCCCCAGCATTTT. Encoded protein: CAWSIGGQPQHF.

The V and J genes are TRBV2 and TRBJ2-2, with no clear D. This CDR3 comprises 15 residues. Between the trimmed V and J ends, which lost 4 bases and 1 base, there was a span of 10 bases. Germline lookup yields CDR1 SNHLY and CDR2 FYNNEI. CDR3 DNA sequence: TGTGCCAGCAGTGCCGGTAGCAAGAACACCGGGGAGCTGTTTTTT. Encoded protein: CASSAGSKNTGELFF. Full variable domain (remainder filled in from reference TRBV2 and TRBJ2-2): EPEVTQTPSHQVTQMGQEVILRCVPISNHLYFYWYRQILGQKVEFLVSFYNNEISEKSEIFDDQFSVERPDGSNFTLKIRSTKLEDSAMYFCASSAGSKNTGELFFGEGSRLTVL.

CDR3 nucleotide sequence: TGTGCCAGCAGTGAATTCGGGGGCGGGCCCCAGCATTTT. It yields the protein CASSEFGGGPQHF. The V gene is TRBV6-1, the J gene TRBJ1-5; TRBD1 might be the D (6 bases). From germline, CDR1 is MNHNS and CDR2 SASEGT. V lost 2 bases and J 9 bases, leaving 11 bases between the germline ends. CDR3 length equals 13 residues.

This chain connects TRBV5-1 to TRBJ2-7; perhaps TRBD2 as D (6 bases). The ends were cut back, 4 bases at V and 2 bases at J, with 16 bases in the middle. Per germline, CDR1 SGHRS and CDR2 YFSETQ. This CDR3 is built from 15 residues. The CDR3 region has the DNA TGCGCCAGCAGCCACACTAGCCCAGCTGCCTACGAGCAGTACTTC. Residues: CASSHTSPAAYEQYF.

This sequence joins TRBV4-3 and TRBJ2-1, with 13 positions matching TRBD2. Unmatched junction bases numbered 9, after V lost 4 bases and J lost 9 bases. Germline lookup yields CDR1 LGHNA and CDR2 YSLEER. The CDR3 sequence is 16 residues long. The CDR3 region has the DNA TGCGCCAGCAGCCTAAGCGGACTAGCGGGAGTAGGTGAGCAGTTCTTC. Residues: CASSLSGLAGVGEQFF.

This clone appeared a single time. This chain connects TRBV6-4 to TRBJ2-1; tentative D call: TRBD1 (6 bases). Trimming took off 5 bases at V and 1 base at J, with 12 bases between the two ends. The germline V gene has CDR1 MRHNA and CDR2 SNTAGT. This CDR3 comprises 15 residues. CDR3 sequence (DNA): TGTGCCAGCAGTAGGGGGACCGTTTCCTACAATGAGCAGTTCTTC. Translated, it gives CASSRGTVSYNEQFF.